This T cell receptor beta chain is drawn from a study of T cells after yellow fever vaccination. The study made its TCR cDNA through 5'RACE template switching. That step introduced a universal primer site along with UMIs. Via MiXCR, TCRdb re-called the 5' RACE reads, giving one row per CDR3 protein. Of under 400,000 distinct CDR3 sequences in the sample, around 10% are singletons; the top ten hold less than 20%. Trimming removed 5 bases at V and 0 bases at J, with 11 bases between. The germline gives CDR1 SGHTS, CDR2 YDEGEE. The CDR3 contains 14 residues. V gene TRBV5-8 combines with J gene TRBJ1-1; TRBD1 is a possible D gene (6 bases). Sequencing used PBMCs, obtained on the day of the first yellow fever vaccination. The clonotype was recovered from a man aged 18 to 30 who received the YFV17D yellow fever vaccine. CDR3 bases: TGTGCCAGCAGACTAGGACAGATGAACACTGAAGCTTTCTTT. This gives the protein CASRLGQMNTEAFF.